Following are 32 T cell receptor beta chains from one sample sequenced in a study of tissue T cells after allogeneic stem cell transplantation. TCRdb keeps only in-frame clones here, not all; method: immunoSEQ multiplex PCR. The table lists fewer than 1,000 clones, 39% of them singletons. Here the sequenced sample was transverse colon tissue, taken at autopsy. Receptor source: a female patient aged 40-69 years with steroid-refractory graft-versus-host disease after an allogeneic stem cell transplant. Among the T cells, some may be from the graft donor.

This clone was counted a single time. The V and J genes are TRBV4-2 and TRBJ1-4; a weak D match, TRBD1 (6 bases). This CDR3 is built from 13 residues. Trimming removed 4 bases at V and 4 bases at J, with 7 bases between. Germline V CDR1 and CDR2: LGHNA, YNFKEQ. The DNA of the CDR3 is TGTGCCAGCAGCCCGGACAGTAATGAAAAACTGTTTTTT. Its protein product is CASSPDSNEKLFF.

This chain joins TRBV5-1 and TRBJ2-3; 11 bases fit TRBD2. The germline CDR1 and CDR2 sequences are SGHRS and YFSETQ. The CDR3 contains 16 residues. The V gene end was trimmed by 0 bases and the J gene end by 4 bases; junction bases not matched to a gene: 4. The CDR3 here is CASSLGLAGGSDTQYF. In DNA, the CDR3 is TGCGCCAGCAGCTTGGGGCTAGCGGGGGGTTCAGATACGCAGTATTTT.

The chain links TRBV10-3 to TRBJ1-5; 8 nucleotides line up with TRBD1. The V gene's germline CDR1 is ENHRY and CDR2 SYGVKD. The CDR3 loop spans 14 amino acids. Losses at the gene ends were 7 bases for V and 6 bases for J; bases not matched to a gene: 8. DNA of the CDR3: TGTGCCATCAAGGGTTCAGGGGGCTTTCAGCCCCAGCATTTT. Protein: CAIKGSGGFQPQHF.

The rearrangement links TRBV14 to TRBJ1-1; D is unclear. The V end was cut by 5 bases, the J end by 6 bases, with 10 bases between. Germline V gives CDR1 SGHDN, CDR2 FVKESK. CDR3 length equals 12 residues. CDR3 sequence: CASSGPSAEAFF. CDR3 DNA sequence: TGTGCCAGCAGCGGGCCGAGCGCTGAAGCTTTCTTT.

V gene TRBV4-2 combines with J gene TRBJ1-1; the D is unclear. The germline V gene encodes CDR1 LGHNA and CDR2 YNFKEQ. V dropped 3 bases and J dropped 4 bases, with 12 bases sitting between them. This CDR3 is 14 amino acids long. The chain's CDR3 is CASSHGQSITEAFF. The DNA for the CDR3 is TGTGCCAGCAGCCATGGTCAGTCGATCACTGAAGCTTTCTTT.

The chain is built from TRBV6-2 or TRBV6-3 and TRBJ2-7, with 8 bases matching TRBD1. This CDR3 has 15 residues. The J segment lost 1 base and the V segment lost 6 bases, leaving 8 bases of the junction unmatched. The germline V gene encodes CDR1 MNHEY and CDR2 SVGEGT. The CDR3 spells CASSRWTGISYEQYF. The CDR3, as DNA: TGTGCCAGCAGCCGTTGGACAGGGATATCCTACGAGCAGTACTTC.

By sample fraction, this clone is medium-sized. The V gene is TRBV27, the J gene TRBJ1-2, with TRBD1 identical over 8 bases. The CDR3 has 14 residues. The germline V gene has CDR1 MNHEY and CDR2 SMNVEV (reference sequence). V lost 3 bases, J lost 8 bases, and 8 bases stayed unmatched. Here the CDR3 DNA reads TGTGCCAGCAGTTTCTTGGGACAGGCAGGCGGCTACACCTTC. Protein: CASSFLGQAGGYTF.

The V and J genes are TRBV7-6 and TRBJ1-5; 8 bases line up with TRBD1. The CDR3 totals 15 residues. Germline V gene data show CDR1 as SGHVS and CDR2 as FNYEAQ. V lost 1 base to trimming and J lost 3 bases; unmatched junction nucleotides: 2. DNA of the CDR3: TGTGCCAGCAGCTTAGGGACAGGGCACAATCAGCCCCAGCATTTT. Residues: CASSLGTGHNQPQHF.

V usage is TRBV4-1 and J usage is TRBJ1-5; D uncertain. The CDR3 extends over 14 amino acids. Germline CDR1 and CDR2: MGHRA and YSYEKL. The V and J ends lost 2 bases and 7 bases respectively, with 12 bases between them. The CDR3: CASSQRGRGQPQHF. CDR3 DNA sequence: TGCGCCAGCAGCCAACGAGGAAGAGGACAGCCCCAGCATTTT.

J is TRBJ1-4 and V is TRBV2, with D tentatively TRBD1 (6 bases). The CDR3 is 16 amino acids. CDR1 is SNHLY, CDR2 FYNNEI, per germline. V lost 5 bases, J lost 3 bases, and 16 bases lay in between. The CDR3 DNA is TGTGCCAGCAGTTCCCAGGACAGAGAACCTAATGAAAAACTGTTTTTT. Its protein is CASSSQDREPNEKLFF.

The rearrangement uses TRBV27 and TRBJ2-1, with 9 bases that match TRBD1. Trimming took 8 bases from V and 4 from J; bases not matched to a gene: 3. The CDR3 has 13 amino acids. From germline, CDR1 is MNHEY and CDR2 SMNVEV (reference sequence). The CDR3 sequence: CASLDRGYNEQFF. The CDR3 bases are TGTGCCAGCTTGGACAGGGGTTACAATGAGCAGTTCTTC.

The chain has TRBV7-9 and TRBJ2-2, with D unclear. From germline, CDR1 is SEHNR and CDR2 FQNEAQ (reference sequence). The CDR3 is 15 amino acids. Trimming cost V 5 bases and J 5 bases, with 15 bases left between them. CDR3 protein: CASSPPLGHTGELFF. CDR3 coding DNA: TGTGCCAGCAGCCCACCACTGGGTCATACCGGGGAGCTGTTTTTT.

This clone has a handful of counts. The chain is built from TRBV21-1 and TRBJ1-2; the D call TRBD1 from the table was never checked on the DNA. TRBV21-1 is a pseudogene. There are 14 residues in the CDR3. DNA of the CDR3: TGTGCCAGCAGCGTAAACCAGGGGACCTATGGCTACACCTTC. It yields the protein CASSVNQGTYGYTF.

The chain couples TRBV6-5 to TRBJ2-2; 10 bases line up with TRBD1. CDR3 size: 14 residues. Germline V lookup: CDR1 MNHEY, CDR2 SVGAGI. V lost 6 bases, J lost 5 bases, and 3 bases stayed unmatched. CDR3: CASRRTGGTGELFF. Written as DNA, the CDR3 is TGTGCCAGCAGAAGGACAGGGGGGACCGGGGAGCTGTTTTTT.

The CDR3 protein is CASSLDPGQVYGYTF. The DNA for the CDR3 is TGTGCCAGCAGCTTAGACCCAGGACAGGTCTATGGCTACACCTTC. The chain combines TRBV11-2 with TRBJ1-2; 7 nucleotides match TRBD1. The ends lost 0 bases at V and 4 bases at J; junction bases unmatched: 5. This CDR3 is 15 amino acids long. CDR1 is SGHAT, CDR2 FQNNGV, per germline. Based on the CDR3 plus reference TRBV11-2 and TRBJ1-2, the full variable domain is EAGVAQSPRYKIIEKRQSVAFWCNPISGHATLYWYQQILGQGPKLLIQFQNNGVVDDSQLPKDRFSAERLKGVDSTLKIQPAKLEDSAVYLCASSLDPGQVYGYTFGSGTRLTVV.

This clone was counted a single time. The chain joins TRBV10-1 to TRBJ2-7, with D possibly TRBD2 on 6 matching bases. Germline CDR1 is WNHNN and CDR2 is SYGVQD (reference sequence). Trimming took off 6 bases at V and 0 bases at J, with 18 bases between the two ends. The CDR3 covers 16 residues. For the CDR3, the DNA is TGCGCCAGCAGCCCCTGGAGGGGAACCGTCTCCTACGAGCAGTACTTC. Encoded protein: CASSPWRGTVSYEQYF.

This chain uses TRBV6-2 or TRBV6-3 with TRBJ2-7; no clear D. V shed 2 bases and J shed 4 bases, with 6 bases lying between them. Germline V gene sequence: CDR1 MNHEY, CDR2 SVGEGT. This CDR3 comprises 12 residues. DNA for the CDR3: TGTGCCAGCAGTTACCCAAGTTACGAGCAGTACTTC. It specifies CASSYPSYEQYF.

This clone has only a few counts. The chain recombines TRBV10-3 with TRBJ1-2; D is possibly TRBD1 (5 bases). Germline V gene data show CDR1 as ENHRY and CDR2 as SYGVKD. Between the trimmed V and J ends, which lost 6 bases and 5 bases, there was a span of 10 bases. This CDR3 is 12 amino acids long. Here the CDR3 reads CAISAGSYGYTF. CDR3 nucleotide sequence: TGTGCCATCAGCGCAGGGTCGTATGGCTACACCTTC.

This clone was counted only a few times. The chain uses TRBV18 and TRBJ2-1, with D possibly TRBD1 on 6 matching bases. The CDR3 loop spans 16 amino acids. The germline V and J ends were trimmed by 3 bases and 0 bases, with 12 bases remaining between them. From germline, CDR1 is KGHSH and CDR2 LQKENI. The CDR3 sequence is CASSPLGQSSYNEQFF. CDR3 nucleotide sequence: TGTGCCAGCTCACCCTTGGGACAAAGCTCCTACAATGAGCAGTTCTTC. The whole variable domain, remainder taken from reference TRBV18 and TRBJ2-1, is NAGVMQNPRHLVRRRGQEARLRCSPMKGHSHVYWYRQLPEEGLKFMVYLQKENIIDESGMPKERFSAEFPKEGPSILRIQQVVRGDSAAYFCASSPLGQSSYNEQFFGPGTRLTVL.

This clone was seen a handful of times. This rearrangement joins TRBV5-4 to TRBJ2-3, with D perhaps assigned TRBD1 or TRBD2 (6 bases each). CDR3 length: 15 residues. Germline CDR1 and CDR2: SGHNT and YYREEE (reference sequence). V was pared by 2 bases and J by 1 base, with 11 bases between. CDR3 DNA sequence: TGTGCCAGCAGCTTAGGGGGGTGGGGCACAGATACGCAGTATTTT. Its translation is CASSLGGWGTDTQYF.

The chain combines TRBV4-3 with TRBJ1-1, with D unresolved. Trimming took off 4 bases at V and 2 bases at J, with 11 bases between the two ends. The germline gives CDR1 LGHNA, CDR2 YSLEER. This CDR3 is built from 14 residues. This CDR3 is CASSRAWGNTEAFF. CDR3 DNA: TGCGCCAGCAGCCGAGCCTGGGGAAACACTGAAGCTTTCTTT.

This clone has a handful of counts. CDR3 sequence: CASSDWSSSETQYF. The CDR3 DNA sequence: TGTGCCAGCAGTGACTGGTCCAGCTCCGAGACCCAGTACTTC. The chain recombines TRBV25-1 with TRBJ2-5, with unresolved D. Looked up from germline, CDR1 is MGHDK and CDR2 is SYGVNS. Trimming took 3 bases from V and 5 from J, leaving 13 bases between them. CDR3 size: 14 residues.

By share of the sample, this clone is medium-sized. The chain uses TRBV5-1 and TRBJ2-2, with D perhaps matching TRBD1 (5 bases). Germline values: CDR1 SGHRS, CDR2 YFSETQ. There are 14 residues in the CDR3. The V end lost 4 bases, the J end lost 5 bases, and 12 bases lay between the germline ends. The CDR3 bases are TGCGCCAGCAGCCCCCAGGGCGTGACCGGGGAGCTGTTTTTT. Encoded protein: CASSPQGVTGELFF.

Within the sample, this clone is large (0.1 to 1%). J is TRBJ2-3 and V is TRBV7-6, with D uncertain. V lost 2 bases and J 3 bases, leaving 0 bases between the germline ends. CDR1 and CDR2 from the germline V gene are SGHVS and FNYEAQ. The length of the CDR3 is 11 residues. The DNA of the CDR3 is TGTGCCAGCAGCTTAACAGATACGCAGTATTTT. The encoded protein is CASSLTDTQYF.

This clone was observed a handful of times. The chain recombines TRBV29-1 with TRBJ1-2, with D uncertain. Germline CDR1 SQVTM, CDR2 ANQGSEA. This CDR3 is 12 amino acids long. V lost 4 bases to trimming and J lost 6 bases, with 12 bases between them. The CDR3 DNA is TGCAGCGTTGGTACCTCCCGGGATGGCTACACCTTC. Translated: CSVGTSRDGYTF.

This chain joins TRBV7-8 and TRBJ2-2; TRBD1 aligns across 8 bases. There are 15 residues in the CDR3. Trimming took 6 bases from V and 6 from J; bases not matched to a gene: 9. The germline CDR1 and CDR2 sequences are SGHVS and FQNEAQ. The CDR3 is CASRSTVQGAGELFF. CDR3 nucleotides: TGTGCCAGCAGATCTACAGTACAGGGGGCCGGGGAGCTGTTTTTT.

This sequence joins TRBV9 and TRBJ2-7; no clear D. The CDR3 is made up of 13 amino acids. CDR1 and CDR2 from the germline V gene are SGDLS and YYNGEE. V was pared by 0 bases and J by 6 bases, with 10 bases between. The CDR3 here is CASSVDVVAEQYF. CDR3 DNA sequence: TGTGCCAGCAGCGTAGACGTCGTTGCCGAGCAGTACTTC. The full variable domain, in which reference TRBV9 and TRBJ2-7 provide the parts outside the CDR3, is DSGVTQTPKHLITATGQRVTLRCSPRSGDLSVYWYQQSLDQGLQFLIQYYNGEERAKGNILERFSAQQFPDLHSELNLSSLELGDSALYFCASSVDVVAEQYFGPGTRLTVT.

V gene TRBV2 combines with J gene TRBJ1-2, with D perhaps matching TRBD1 (6 bases). This CDR3 region has 14 residues. Trimming left V 7 bases short and J 3 bases short, with 15 bases between. The germline V gene has CDR1 SNHLY and CDR2 FYNNEI. CDR3 region: CASIRQEMYYGYTF. As DNA, the CDR3 is TGTGCCAGCATAAGACAGGAGATGTACTATGGCTACACCTTC.

The V gene is TRBV9, the J gene TRBJ2-1, with TRBD2 matching over 8 bases. There are 17 residues in the CDR3. With V trimmed by 0 bases and J by 2 bases, 7 bases remained unmatched. Germline loops: CDR1 SGDLS, CDR2 YYNGEE. The CDR3 sequence is CASSVDPTSGPYNEQFF. The CDR3 DNA reads TGTGCCAGCAGCGTAGACCCCACTAGCGGCCCCTACAATGAGCAGTTCTTC.

This clone was detected only a few times. The chain employs TRBV7-2 and TRBJ2-1; 15 bases match TRBD2. The germline V gene has CDR1 SGHTA and CDR2 FQGNSA. The CDR3 loop spans 17 amino acids. The V and J ends lost 2 bases and 10 bases, in that order; junction bases with no gene match: 9. CDR3 region: CASSLNGLAGGPGEQFF. The CDR3 DNA reads as TGTGCCAGCAGCTTAAACGGACTAGCGGGGGGGCCGGGAGAGCAGTTCTTC.

V gene TRBV4-2 combines with J gene TRBJ1-2; 9 nucleotides agree with TRBD1. This CDR3 spans 14 amino acids. Germline loops: CDR1 LGHNA, CDR2 YNFKEQ. V lost 3 bases, J lost 5 bases, and 4 bases stayed unmatched. The CDR3 DNA reads TGTGCCAGCAGCCAGCGGGACAGGGTATATGGCTACACCTTC. Translated: CASSQRDRVYGYTF.

This clone was detected a few times. The CDR3 spells CSVGRDGYTEAFF. The DNA for the CDR3 is TGCAGCGTTGGCCGGGACGGCTACACTGAAGCTTTCTTT. The chain couples TRBV29-1 to TRBJ1-1, with D perhaps matching TRBD1 (5 bases). Germline V gives CDR1 SQVTM, CDR2 ANQGSEA. Trimming removed 4 bases from V and 3 bases from J, with 12 bases in between. The CDR3 extends over 13 amino acids.